This T cell receptor (beta chain) stems from a study of tumor-infiltrating lymphocytes in primary liver carcinoma. TCR beta cDNA was prepared out of roughly 0.45 ug total RNA by means of a constant-region primer. Three nested multiplex PCR rounds, a slightly modified ARM-PCR method, built the TCR beta libraries. The first two PCR rounds used TRBV1-TRBV30 forward primers with a C-beta reverse primer, about 10 cycles each. TCRdb reprocessed the multiplex PCR reads with MiXCR, giving one entry per CDR3 protein. The data show some 180,000 distinct CDR3 sequences, 50% to 75% seen once. After removal of 2 bases from V and 4 bases from J, the junction contained 8 bases not matched to a gene. The CDR3 extends over 15 amino acids. Germline V lookup: CDR1 MDHEN, CDR2 SYDVKM. Unsorted whole blood supplied the RNA, and germline DNA was extracted too.

Sequenced: peripheral blood. The chain has TRBV28 and TRBJ2-7; the match to TRBD1 covers 7 bases. The TCR was taken from a man in his forties with primary liver carcinoma and hepatitis B virus infection. CDR3 region: CASSLSRDSRYEQYF. The DNA for the CDR3 is TGTGCCAGCAGTTTAAGCAGGGACAGTAGATACGAGCAGTACTTC.